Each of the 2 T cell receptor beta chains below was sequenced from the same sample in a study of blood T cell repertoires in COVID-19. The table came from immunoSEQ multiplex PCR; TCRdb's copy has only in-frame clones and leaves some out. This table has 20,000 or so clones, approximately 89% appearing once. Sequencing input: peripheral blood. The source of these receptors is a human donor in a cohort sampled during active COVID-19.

The CDR3 region is CASTTRDSFSEIYF. The CDR3 DNA reads as TGTGCCAGCACTACTCGGGACAGCTTTTCCGAAATCTACTTC. The chain combines TRBV5-4 with TRBJ2-5; 7 bases are a match to TRBD1. The CDR3 has 14 amino acids. From germline, CDR1 is SGHNT and CDR2 YYREEE (reference sequence). With 6 bases clipped from V and 14 bases from J, the junction kept 19 bases outside the gene matches.

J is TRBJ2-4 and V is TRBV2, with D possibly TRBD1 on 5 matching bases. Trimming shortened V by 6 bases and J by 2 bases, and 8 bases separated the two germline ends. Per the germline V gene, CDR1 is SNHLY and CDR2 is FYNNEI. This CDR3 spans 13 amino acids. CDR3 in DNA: TGTGCCAGCAGCAGGGAATCCAAAAACATTCAGTACTTC. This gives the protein CASSRESKNIQYF.